These T cell receptor beta chains were read from a single sample in a study of T cells in Graves' hyperthyroidism and ophthalmopathy. TCRdb reprocessed the multiplex PCR reads with MiXCR, giving one entry per CDR3 protein. The sample has 300,000 to 500,000 distinct CDR3 sequences, 15% seen once. Sequencing used blood. These receptors came from a woman aged 25 to 39 with Graves' hyperthyroidism. CDR3s include the opening cysteine and the closing phenylalanine or tryptophan. The D gene is left open where the match is weak. A clone size is listed for some rows: how often the clone was seen (once, few, many), or a class if it is expanded.

cdr3_nt cdr3_aa d_call v_call clone_size j_call
TGTGCCAGCAGCTCTCACGACGGGTACGAGCAGTACTTC CASSSHDGYEQYF - TRBV28 - TRBJ2-7
TGTGCCAGCAGCTTAGCGGGGGCAGGATACTACAATGAGCAGTTCTTC CASSLAGAGYYNEQFF - TRBV11-2 many TRBJ2-1
TGTGCCAGCAGCGTAGTTGGTTCCGTTGCCTACAATGAGCAGTTCTTC CASSVVGSVAYNEQFF - TRBV9 - TRBJ2-1
TGCAGCGCCCTGACACCTAACACCGGGGAGCTGTTTTTT CSALTPNTGELFF - TRBV29-1 few TRBJ2-2
TGTGCCAGCAGCTCTCTCGGGGACAGGGGGCCTGGGGCCAACGTCCTGACTTTC CASSSLGDRGPGANVLTF TRBD1 TRBV7-9 - TRBJ2-6
TGCAGCGTTGTGGGACTAGCGCGTTACAATGAGCAGTTCTTC CSVVGLARYNEQFF TRBD2 TRBV29-1 many TRBJ2-1
TGTGCCACCAGCAGAGATGTGTCGACTAGCCCGAAGGCCGAGCAGTACTTC CATSRDVSTSPKAEQYF TRBD2 TRBV15 few TRBJ2-7
TGTGCCAGCAGTTACCTCAGACTAGCGGGAGACCAAGAGACCCAGTACTTC CASSYLRLAGDQETQYF TRBD2 TRBV6-5 many TRBJ2-5
TGCAGTGCTAGAGAGGCCTTGGGACTAGCGGGACAAGAGACCCAGTACTTC CSAREALGLAGQETQYF TRBD2 TRBV20-1 few TRBJ2-5
TGCAGTGCTAGAGAGGACCCCGCGGGTGAGCAGTTCTTC CSAREDPAGEQFF - TRBV20-1 few TRBJ2-1
TGTGCCAGCAGCTTCCAGGAGGGGGGCTATGGCTACACCTTC CASSFQEGGYGYTF - TRBV28 once TRBJ1-2
TGTGCCAGCATTACGAGGGTCATGAACACCGGGGAGCTGTTTTTT CASITRVMNTGELFF - TRBV12-3/TRBV12-4 few TRBJ2-2
TGTGCCACCAGCAGAGATAGAATTGGGGTTGGAAACACCATATATTTT CATSRDRIGVGNTIYF - TRBV15 - TRBJ1-3
TGTGCCAGCAAGGAAGTAGCGGGGCCCTACGAGCAGTACTTC CASKEVAGPYEQYF TRBD2 TRBV6-1 - TRBJ2-7